These 28 T cell receptor beta chains were sequenced from one sample in a study of response to subunit inactivated influenza vaccine. MiXCR was run by TCRdb on the RT-PCR reads, yielding one entry per CDR3 protein. The profile shows hundreds of thousands of distinct CDR3 sequences, less than 20% of them singletons. The sample here was PBMCs from blood, taken 12 days after vaccination. The source of these receptors is a man between 50 and 59 years old who received an inactivated influenza vaccine.

This clonotype was seen more than once but under ten times. The chain recombines TRBV5-1 with TRBJ2-2; perhaps TRBD2 as D (7 bases). CDR1 is SGHRS and CDR2 is YFSETQ in the germline V gene. This CDR3 comprises 15 residues. V was clipped by 5 bases and J by 3 bases, with 14 bases between them. The CDR3 reads CASSAGAVDTGELFF. In DNA form, the CDR3 reads TGCGCCAGCAGTGCGGGGGCGGTAGACACCGGGGAGCTGTTTTTT. Full variable domain (remainder filled in from reference TRBV5-1 and TRBJ2-2): KAGVTQTPRYLIKTRGQQVTLSCSPISGHRSVSWYQQTPGQGLQFLFEYFSETQRNKGNFPGRFSGRQFSNSRSEMNVSTLELGDSALYLCASSAGAVDTGELFFGEGSRLTVL.

This clonotype has more than one count but fewer than ten. V is TRBV3-1 and J is TRBJ1-6; the D gene is possibly TRBD1 (5 bases). The CDR3 covers 16 residues. Looked up from germline, CDR1 is LGHDT and CDR2 is YNNKEL (reference sequence). V gave up 1 base and J gave up 10 bases, with 17 bases separating them. The chain's CDR3 is CASSQASLGRISPLHF. The CDR3 DNA sequence: TGTGCCAGCAGCCAAGCTTCCCTGGGACGGATCTCACCCCTCCACTTT. The whole variable domain, filled in from reference TRBV3-1 and TRBJ1-6, reads DTAVSQTPKYLVTQMGNDKSIKCEQNLGHDTMYWYKQDSKKFLKIMFSYNNKELIINETVPNRFSPKSPDKAHLNLHINSLELGDSAVYFCASSQASLGRISPLHFGNGTRLTVT.

This clonotype was counted only a few times. The rearrangement joins TRBV5-1 to TRBJ2-2; D is perhaps TRBD1 (5 bases). Trimming pared 6 bases from V and 0 bases from J, leaving 9 bases between. Germline V CDR1 and CDR2: SGHRS, YFSETQ. The length of the CDR3 is 14 residues. DNA of the CDR3: TGCGCCAGCATCGGACAAGCGAACACCGGGGAGCTGTTTTTT. Its translation: CASIGQANTGELFF.

There are a few counts of this clonotype. This chain uses TRBV7-9 with TRBJ1-2; no clear D gene. Trimming took off 5 bases at V and 6 bases at J, with 13 bases between the two ends. This CDR3 comprises 13 residues. CDR1 is SEHNR, CDR2 FQNEAQ, per germline (reference sequence). CDR3 protein: CASSGEVRDGYTF. CDR3 nucleotides: TGTGCCAGCAGCGGAGAGGTCCGAGATGGCTACACCTTC.

The chain combines TRBV6-1 with TRBJ2-2; TRBD1 might be the D (5 bases). The CDR3 is made up of 16 amino acids. CDR1 and CDR2 from the germline V gene are MNHNS and SASEGT. Deletions cut 6 bases from V and 4 bases from J, with 18 bases between. CDR3 region: CASRFRDFYGTGELFF. Here the CDR3 DNA reads TGTGCCAGCAGATTCAGGGATTTCTATGGCACCGGGGAGCTGTTTTTT.

This clonotype was seen a few times. The chain is built from TRBV9 and TRBJ1-6, with TRBD1 matching over 8 bases. CDR1 SGDLS and CDR2 YYNGEE come from the germline V gene. V lost 4 bases, J lost 7 bases, and 7 bases stayed unmatched. This CDR3 is 15 amino acids long. The CDR3 bases are TGTGCCAGCAGCTCCCCCGGGACAGGAAATTCACCCCTCCACTTT. The encoded protein is CASSSPGTGNSPLHF. The full variable domain, its missing parts supplied by reference TRBV9 and TRBJ1-6, is DSGVTQTPKHLITATGQRVTLRCSPRSGDLSVYWYQQSLDQGLQFLIQYYNGEERAKGNILERFSAQQFPDLHSELNLSSLELGDSALYFCASSSPGTGNSPLHFGNGTRLTVT.

The chain recombines TRBV14 with TRBJ2-6; D tentatively reads TRBD1 or TRBD2 (5 bases each). CDR3 length: 21 residues. Germline V gene data show CDR1 as SGHDN and CDR2 as FVKESK. V was clipped by 0 bases and J by 0 bases, with 21 bases between them. CDR3 residues: CASSQDIFEGIYYSGANVLTF. DNA of the CDR3: TGTGCCAGCAGCCAAGATATATTCGAGGGGATTTACTACTCTGGGGCCAACGTCCTGACTTTC.

This clonotype was found a few times. The chain links TRBV6-5 to TRBJ1-1; no firm D call. The CDR3 is 14 residues long. V lost 0 bases and J lost 1, with 6 bases in between. Germline V gene sequence: CDR1 MNHEY, CDR2 SVGAGI. CDR3 DNA: TGTGCCAGCAGTTACTCGTCGGAGAACACTGAAGCTTTCTTT. The encoded protein is CASSYSSENTEAFF.

V gene TRBV6-4 combines with J gene TRBJ2-1, with 7 bases fitting TRBD2. The CDR3 is made up of 16 amino acids. Germline-derived CDR1 and CDR2 are MRHNA and SNTAGT. The V gene end was trimmed by 7 bases and the J gene end by 5 bases; junction bases not matched to a gene: 14. CDR3 sequence (DNA): TGTGCCAGCACCTGGCAAATGCGGGAGATCCACAATGAGCAGTTCTTC. Residues: CASTWQMREIHNEQFF.

There are a few counts of this clonotype. The chain combines TRBV5-5 with TRBJ2-2; weak D call: TRBD1 (6 bases). The CDR3 runs 15 residues. Between the trimmed V and J ends, which lost 6 bases and 2 bases, there was a span of 14 bases. Germline V CDR1 and CDR2: SGHKS, YYEKEE (reference sequence). The CDR3 bases are TGTGCCAGCACCGTCGGGACAACTAACACCGGGGAGCTGTTTTTT. Its protein is CASTVGTTNTGELFF.

This chain uses TRBV3-1 with TRBJ2-5; TRBD2 aligns across 12 bases. The V segment lost 1 base and the J segment 5 bases; nucleotides outside the gene matches: 14. Looked up from germline, CDR1 is LGHDT and CDR2 is YNNKEL (reference sequence). This CDR3 has 19 residues. CDR3 bases: TGTGCCAGCAGCCAAGGGACTCCTGGACTAGCGGGGAGGAGGGAGACCCAGTACTTC. It encodes CASSQGTPGLAGRRETQYF.

V usage is TRBV6-5 and J usage is TRBJ2-7; no clear D gene. Between the trimmed V and J ends, which lost 3 bases and 7 bases, there was a span of 22 bases. CDR3 length equals 16 residues. Germline CDR1 and CDR2: MNHEY and SVGAGI. CDR3 nucleotides: TGTGCCAGCAGTTATATACTTACTCCAACATTATGGGAGCAGTACTTC. It encodes CASSYILTPTLWEQYF.

This clonotype was counted a few times. The chain carries TRBV6-1 and TRBJ1-5; a weak D match, TRBD1 (5 bases). Per the germline V gene, CDR1 is MNHNS and CDR2 is SASEGT. The CDR3 spans 19 residues. V lost 7 bases and J 0 bases, leaving 25 bases between the germline ends. In nucleotides, the CDR3 is TGTGCCAGCAAGGTTAGATCGAGACAGCCACATAATAGCAATCAGCCCCAGCATTTT. This codes for CASKVRSRQPHNSNQPQHF.

The V and J genes are TRBV24-1 and TRBJ2-1; TRBD1 aligns across 9 bases. Germline trimming cut 4 bases from V and 5 bases from J; bases unmatched to any gene: 14. Germline values: CDR1 KGHDR, CDR2 SFDVKD. The CDR3 loop spans 18 amino acids. The CDR3 reads CATSEGQGGFGVDNEQFF. The CDR3 bases are TGTGCCACCAGTGAGGGACAGGGTGGTTTTGGGGTAGACAATGAGCAGTTCTTC.

The rearrangement links TRBV30 to TRBJ1-1; D gene ambiguous. The V end lost 3 bases, the J end lost 7 bases, and 9 bases lay between the germline ends. Germline CDR1 and CDR2: GTSNPN and SVGIG (reference sequence). The CDR3 totals 11 residues. CDR3 residues: CAWSDGSEAFF. The CDR3 DNA sequence: TGTGCCTGGAGCGACGGCAGTGAAGCTTTCTTT.

The chain couples TRBV4-1 to TRBJ1-1; 7 positions match TRBD1. There are 15 residues in the CDR3. V was clipped by 2 bases and J by 5 bases; unmatched bases: 8. Per the germline V gene, CDR1 is MGHRA and CDR2 is YSYEKL. The CDR3 is CASSQPRRGRTEAFF. The CDR3 DNA reads TGCGCCAGCAGCCAACCCCGAAGGGGGCGGACTGAAGCTTTCTTT.

The table lists this clonotype with a few counts. This rearrangement joins TRBV7-8 to TRBJ1-5; unclear D gene. Trimming cost V 8 bases and J 8 bases, with 16 bases left between them. Germline CDR1 reads SGHVS; CDR2 reads FQNEAQ. This CDR3 contains 13 residues. CDR3 region: CASGVGLKEPQHF. Here the CDR3 DNA reads TGTGCCAGCGGTGTAGGGTTGAAGGAGCCCCAGCATTTT. Complete variable domain (other parts from reference TRBV7-8 and TRBJ1-5): GAGVSQSPRYKVAKRGQDVALRCDPISGHVSLFWYQQALGQGPEFLTYFQNEAQLDKSGLPSDRFFAERPEGSVSTLKIQRTQQEDSAVYLCASGVGLKEPQHFGDGTRLSIL.

This clonotype was detected a few times. This rearrangement joins TRBV20-1 to TRBJ2-7, with a weak D call TRBD2 (5 bases). The CDR3 is 14 amino acids. Germline V gene sequence: CDR1 DFQATT, CDR2 SNEGSKA (reference sequence). V shed 7 bases and J shed 2 bases, with 18 bases lying between them. DNA of the CDR3: TGCAGTGTTGAACGGACGAGCGGTCCCTACGAGCAGTACTTC. Translating it yields CSVERTSGPYEQYF.

V usage is TRBV29-1 and J usage is TRBJ2-1; 10 nucleotides align to TRBD1. In germline, CDR1 is SQVTM, CDR2 ANQGSEA. V was pared by 7 bases and J by 4 bases, with 16 bases of the junction left unmatched. The CDR3 is 17 residues long. The CDR3 DNA is TGCAGCGCCTCCGGGACAGGGGTAACTCCCCATTACAATGAGCAGTTCTTC. Translated: CSASGTGVTPHYNEQFF.

In its sample, this clonotype was seen a few times. This chain connects TRBV3-1 to TRBJ2-7; no firm D call. This CDR3 is built from 18 residues. Germline lookup yields CDR1 LGHDT and CDR2 YNNKEL (reference sequence). Trimming pared 0 bases from V and 2 bases from J, leaving 20 bases between. The CDR3 region has the DNA TGTGCCAGCAGCCAAGATCCCTATTACAGCAACCAGGCCTACGAGCAGTACTTC. Residues: CASSQDPYYSNQAYEQYF.

A few counts support this clonotype. The chain joins TRBV20-1 to TRBJ2-7; D is possibly TRBD2 (5 bases). Trimming took 3 bases from V and 5 from J, leaving 20 bases between them. Germline CDR1 and CDR2: DFQATT and SNEGSKA (reference sequence). The CDR3 totals 15 residues. CDR3 amino acids: CSASPTLTRRDEQYF. CDR3 nucleotides: TGCAGTGCTAGTCCTACCTTAACTAGACGGGACGAGCAGTACTTC.

V and J are TRBV12-3 or TRBV12-4 and TRBJ2-6, with TRBD1 as a possible D gene (6 bases). The ends were cut back, 1 base at V and 4 bases at J, with 11 bases in the middle. The CDR3 has 16 amino acids. The CDR3 is CASSLVGGWGANVLTF. The CDR3 region has the DNA TGTGCCAGCAGTTTAGTTGGGGGCTGGGGGGCCAACGTCCTGACTTTC.

This clonotype was counted many times. This chain joins TRBV4-3 and TRBJ2-1; D could derive from TRBD1 or TRBD2 (5 bases each). Germline V lookup: CDR1 LGHNA, CDR2 YSLEER. This CDR3 has 15 residues. Trimming removed 0 bases at V and 7 bases at J, with 13 bases between. The CDR3 sequence: CASSQDIFGGNEQFF. In nucleotides, the CDR3 is TGCGCCAGCAGCCAAGATATATTTGGGGGTAATGAGCAGTTCTTC.

This clonotype was picked up a small number of times. The V gene is TRBV23-1, the J gene TRBJ2-3; 9 bases map to TRBD1. TRBV23-1 is an ORF; its function is uncertain. The trim removed 3 bases at V and 0 bases at J, leaving 10 bases unmatched. The CDR3 is made up of 18 amino acids. CDR3 DNA sequence: TGCGCCAGCAGTCACCTTAAACCGGGACAGGGAAGCACAGATACGCAGTATTTT. It is translated as CASSHLKPGQGSTDTQYF.

The chain employs TRBV9 and TRBJ1-3, with no clear D. The V and J ends lost 4 bases and 4 bases respectively, with 6 bases between them. This CDR3 region has 12 residues. Germline CDR1 is SGDLS and CDR2 is YYNGEE. CDR3 in DNA: TGTGCCAGCAGCAGGACGGGAAACACCATATATTTT. It encodes CASSRTGNTIYF.

The sample holds a few counts of this clonotype. The V and J genes are TRBV5-1 and TRBJ2-5, with D hard to call. The CDR3 length is 14 residues. Germline assignment: CDR1 SGHRS and CDR2 YFSETQ. Trimming pared 0 bases from V and 0 bases from J, leaving 6 bases between. In DNA form, the CDR3 reads TGCGCCAGCAGCTTGGATGGGTACCAAGAGACCCAGTACTTC. Amino acid sequence: CASSLDGYQETQYF.

This clonotype was seen a handful of times. V and J are TRBV12-3 or TRBV12-4 and TRBJ2-7, with 7 bases aligning to TRBD1. CDR3 length equals 13 residues. J was trimmed by 5 bases and V by 7 bases; bases with no gene match: 8. The CDR3 is CASTVYRGHEQYF. The CDR3 bases are TGTGCCAGCACCGTATACAGGGGCCACGAGCAGTACTTC.

This clonotype was counted only a few times. The V call is TRBV20-1, the J call TRBJ1-2; 8 bases fit TRBD1. The CDR3 totals 13 residues. The germline V gene encodes CDR1 DFQATT and CDR2 SNEGSKA (reference sequence). Trimming took 6 bases from V and 4 from J; bases not matched to a gene: 7. The CDR3 DNA reads as TGCAGTGCGGTTATCGACAGGGGCTATGGCTACACCTTC. It codes for CSAVIDRGYGYTF.